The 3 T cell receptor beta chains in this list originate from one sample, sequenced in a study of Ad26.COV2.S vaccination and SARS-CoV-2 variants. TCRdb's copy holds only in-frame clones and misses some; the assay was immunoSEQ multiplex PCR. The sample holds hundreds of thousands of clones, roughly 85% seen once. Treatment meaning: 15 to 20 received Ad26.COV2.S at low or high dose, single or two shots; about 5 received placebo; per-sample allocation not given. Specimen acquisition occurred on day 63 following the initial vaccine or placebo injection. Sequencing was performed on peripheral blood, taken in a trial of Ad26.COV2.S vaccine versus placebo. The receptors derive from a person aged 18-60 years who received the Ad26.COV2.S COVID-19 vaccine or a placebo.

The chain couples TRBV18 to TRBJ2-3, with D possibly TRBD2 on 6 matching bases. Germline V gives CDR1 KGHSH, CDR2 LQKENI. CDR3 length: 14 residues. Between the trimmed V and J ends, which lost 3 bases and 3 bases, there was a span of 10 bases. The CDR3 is CASSPAGPTDTQYF. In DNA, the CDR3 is TGTGCCAGCTCACCGGCGGGGCCAACAGATACGCAGTATTTT.

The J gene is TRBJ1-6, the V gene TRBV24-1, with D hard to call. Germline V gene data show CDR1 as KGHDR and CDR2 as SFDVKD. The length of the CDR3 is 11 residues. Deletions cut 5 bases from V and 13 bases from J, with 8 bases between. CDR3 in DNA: TGTGCCACCAGTGCCCGCCGCCCCCTCCACTTT. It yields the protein CATSARRPLHF.

CDR3 amino acids: CASSPETLSYEQYF. In DNA form, the CDR3 reads TGTGCCAGCAGCCCCGAGACACTGTCCTACGAGCAGTACTTC. The J gene is TRBJ2-7, the V gene TRBV11-3; D gene uncertain. The CDR3 is 14 amino acids. V was pared by 5 bases and J by 1 base, with 12 bases between. Germline loops: CDR1 SGHNT, CDR2 YENEEA.